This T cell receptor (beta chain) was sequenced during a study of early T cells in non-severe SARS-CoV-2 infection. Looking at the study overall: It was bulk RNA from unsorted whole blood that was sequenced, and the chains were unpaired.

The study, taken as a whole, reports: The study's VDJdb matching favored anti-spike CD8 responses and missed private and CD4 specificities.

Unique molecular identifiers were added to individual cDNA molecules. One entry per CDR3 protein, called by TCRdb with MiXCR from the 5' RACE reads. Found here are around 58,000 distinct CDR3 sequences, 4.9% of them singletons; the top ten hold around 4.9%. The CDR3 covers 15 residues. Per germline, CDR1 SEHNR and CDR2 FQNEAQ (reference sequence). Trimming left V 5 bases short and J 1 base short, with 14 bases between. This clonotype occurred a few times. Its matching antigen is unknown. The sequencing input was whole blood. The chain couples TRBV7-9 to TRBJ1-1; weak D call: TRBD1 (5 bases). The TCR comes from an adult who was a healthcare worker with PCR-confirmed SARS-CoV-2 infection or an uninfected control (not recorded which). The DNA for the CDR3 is TGTGCCAGCAGCCCCGGAAGGGGTGGGAACACTGAAGCTTTCTTT. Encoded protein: CASSPGRGGNTEAFF.